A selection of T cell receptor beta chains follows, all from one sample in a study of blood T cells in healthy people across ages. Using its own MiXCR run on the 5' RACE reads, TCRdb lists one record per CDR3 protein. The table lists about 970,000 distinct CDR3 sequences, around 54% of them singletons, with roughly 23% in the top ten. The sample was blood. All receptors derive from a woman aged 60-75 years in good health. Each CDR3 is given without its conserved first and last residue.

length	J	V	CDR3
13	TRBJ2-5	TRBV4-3	ASSQDMSASETQY
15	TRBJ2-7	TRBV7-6	ASSPPLGAGGSYEQY
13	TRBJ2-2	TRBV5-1	ASSLGFGNTGELF
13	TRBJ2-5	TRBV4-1	ASSRGLAGGETQY
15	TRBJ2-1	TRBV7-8	ASSLVFGRSSYNEQF
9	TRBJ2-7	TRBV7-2	ASSASGTQY
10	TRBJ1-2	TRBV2	ASSEAGYGYT
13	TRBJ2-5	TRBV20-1	SAPPGQGWQETQY
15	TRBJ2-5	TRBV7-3	ASSRTGLAGRKETQY
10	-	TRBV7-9	ASSLYIDEQY
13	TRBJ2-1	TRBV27	ASSFLSMAYNEQF
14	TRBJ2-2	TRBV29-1	SVGTFAGVKSGELF
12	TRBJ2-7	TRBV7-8	ASSFDRIPYEQY
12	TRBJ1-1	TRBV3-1	ASSQPGQNTEAF